The sequence of this TCR beta chain was determined in a study of blood T cell repertoires in COVID-19. Study-wide background: The United States, Italy and Spain were the sources of the acute and convalescent COVID-19 samples. PBMCs, B-cell-depleted T cells, or T cells provided the cDNA or gDNA that made up the material.

CDR3 length: 14 amino acids. CDR1 is MNHEY and CDR2 is SMNVEV in the germline V gene (reference sequence). The junction had 9 bases not matched to a gene; V was cut back by 3 bases and J by 7 bases. Profiling relied on immunoSEQ multiplex PCR, and the TCRdb table lists in-frame clones only, not all of them. The sample comprises around 300,000 clones, 85% to 90% of which are singletons, and less than 3.5% rests with the top ten. Seattle researchers signed up patients amid active infection and tracked them longitudinally. The sequence came from a young woman with COVID-19, enrolled during active disease. The material sequenced was peripheral blood. The chain combines TRBV27 with TRBJ2-7, with 7 bases aligning to TRBD2. CDR3 residues: CASSFVAGAREQYF. In DNA, the CDR3 is TGTGCCAGCAGTTTTGTGGCGGGAGCTAGAGAGCAGTACTTC.